This TCR beta chain came from a study of PD-1 blockade in mismatch repair-deficient tumors (dated by TCRdb to 2016 to 2017). Some background on the complete study: The trial enrolled roughly 83 consecutive patients with 11 to 12 mismatch repair-deficient cancer types between late 2013 and September 2016, all previously treated and progressing. Tumor-associated T cell clones were tracked in the peripheral blood of patients responding to PD-1 blockade by deep sequencing of TCR CDR3 regions. General study outcomes and caveats: Rapid expansion after pembrolizumab followed by contraction, generally before radiologic responses, was shown by tumor-resident clones, which were often undetectable in blood before treatment.

Mismatch repair deficiency in every enrolled patient was established by polymerase chain reaction or immunohistochemistry. A few patients who responded to pembrolizumab therapy underwent TCR sequencing. The phase II trial prospectively tested pembrolizumab PD-1 blockade in advanced mismatch repair-deficient cancers regardless of tissue of origin. Peripheral blood T cell samples were gathered serially, both before PD-1 blockade started and at multiple time points afterward. The timing of each blood sample was reported as weeks after the first dose of pembrolizumab. The CDR3 runs 15 amino acids, cysteine and phenylalanine included. Left in the record is the CDR3 DNA by itself, 45 bases read in frame from the first base. From the germline V gene, CDR1 is LGHNA and CDR2 is YSLEER. Germline trimming amounts to 2 bases on V and 7 bases on J, with 8 as the count of junction bases outside the gene matches.

Points on this clone: Its recognized antigen is unknown. Per-base qualities were not stored, and no clone one base away is much larger.

The library was made by the immunoSEQ multiplex PCR assay. TCRdb retrieved this table from immuneACCESS and kept in-frame rearrangements only. Not all clones are present; in checked studies, unresolved V genes account for under half, and no reason is known for the remainder. Present in this sample are 120,000 or so clones, approximately 86% of which were seen just once. The ten most abundant clones make up roughly 13% of the sample. The sequence links TRBV4-3 to TRBJ2-1; a stretch of 7 junction bases matches TRBD2. The receptor was isolated from an adult with mismatch repair-deficient cancer. Sequenced here: peripheral blood, sampled 44 weeks after starting pembrolizumab. The CDR3 loop reads CASSQYGAGENEQFF. The sequenced DNA is TGCGCCAGCAGCCAATACGGCGCGGGAGAAAATGAGCAGTTCTTC.